Listed below are T cell receptor beta chains from one sample, sequenced in a study of blood T cells in healthy people across ages. TCRdb used MiXCR to reprocess the 5' RACE reads, holding one entry per CDR3 protein. The table lists hundreds of thousands of distinct CDR3 sequences, 43% of them singletons. Material: blood. These receptors all come from a woman aged 55-70 years in good health. CDR3s include the opening cysteine and the closing phenylalanine or tryptophan. The order of the fields is D gene, V gene, J gene, CDR3 length, clone size, CDR3 DNA, CDR3 protein. The D gene is left open where the match is weak. Clone size is stated in some rows and not others, as once, few, many or a class when expanded.

NA	TRBV20-1	TRBJ1-1	15	NA	TGCAGTGCTAGAGATAGTCAGGGAGCGAACACTGAAGCTTTCTTT	CSARDSQGANTEAFF
NA	TRBV9	TRBJ1-1	17	few	TGTGCCAGCAGCCCGGGCCCCGGTGGGGTTATGAACACTGAAGCTTTCTTT	CASSPGPGGVMNTEAFF
NA	TRBV13	TRBJ2-5	13	NA	TGTGCCAGCAGTTCCAGGGATTCAGAGACCCAGTACTTC	CASSSRDSETQYF
NA	TRBV10-3	TRBJ2-5	13	many	TGTGCCATCAGGGCAGGGAACCGGGAGACCCAGTACTTC	CAIRAGNRETQYF
TRBD1	TRBV2	TRBJ1-4	13	NA	TGTGCCAGCAGCGAAACAGGGGAAGGAAAACTGTTTTTT	CASSETGEGKLFF
NA	TRBV29-1	TRBJ2-3	12	many	TGCAGCCCTGAGGTGGCCACAGATACGCAGTATTTT	CSPEVATDTQYF
NA	TRBV29-1	TRBJ2-1	12	few	TGCAGCGTTGAGAACTCCTACAATGAGCAGTTCTTC	CSVENSYNEQFF
TRBD1	TRBV27	TRBJ2-1	16	few	TGTGCCAGCAGCAACAGGGGGCGTGGGCCTTACAATGAGCAGTTCTTC	CASSNRGRGPYNEQFF
NA	TRBV20-1	TRBJ1-1	15	NA	TGCAGTGCTAGAGATCCCCGGGGGCCGGACACTGAAGCTTTCTTT	CSARDPRGPDTEAFF
NA	TRBV10-3	TRBJ1-2	13	NA	TGTGCCATACAGAACAGGGAGGACTATGGCTACACCTTC	CAIQNREDYGYTF
NA	TRBV11-2	TRBJ2-7	13	NA	TGTGCCAGCAGCTTAGAGGGATTTGGCGAGCAGTACTTC	CASSLEGFGEQYF
TRBD1	TRBV4-3	TRBJ2-1	14	many	TGCGCCAGCAGCCCAGGACAGGGAGGCAATGAGCAGTTCTTC	CASSPGQGGNEQFF
NA	TRBV10-3	TRBJ1-1	14	once	TGTGCCATCAGTGAGGGCCCGGGGGGCACTGAAGCTTTCTTT	CAISEGPGGTEAFF
TRBD1	TRBV20-1	TRBJ2-3	13	once	TGCGGTGCTCCGGGACAGGGGACAGATACGCAGTATTTT	CGAPGQGTDTQYF
NA	TRBV29-1	TRBJ1-4	13	NA	TGCGGCTCCCGGGACCCGGGTAATGAAAAACTGTTTTTT	CGSRDPGNEKLFF
TRBD1	TRBV29-1	TRBJ1-1	12	NA	TGCAGCGTCGGTACAGGGGGTGGTGAAGCTTTCTTT	CSVGTGGGEAFF
NA	TRBV3-1	TRBJ2-7	12	NA	TGTGCCAGCAGCCAAGGCCCTGACGAGCAGTACTTC	CASSQGPDEQYF
NA	TRBV7-3	TRBJ1-1	14	NA	TGTGCCAGCAGCTTGGGCCTCGCGGACACTGAAGCTTTCTTT	CASSLGLADTEAFF
TRBD2	TRBV24-1	TRBJ2-1	15	NA	TGTGCCACCAGTATAACTACTAGCGGATACAATGAGCAGTTCTTC	CATSITTSGYNEQFF
TRBD1	TRBV3-1	TRBJ1-6	15	NA	TGTGCCAGCAGCACCGGGACAGGGGACATGGCACCCCTCCACTTT	CASSTGTGDMAPLHF
NA	TRBV30	TRBJ1-1	13	NA	TGTGCCTGGAGCCTACGGGGAGGGATCGCAGCTTTCTTT	CAWSLRGGIAAFF
NA	TRBV29-1	TRBJ2-1	12	few	TGCAGCGTCCCGGAGTGGGGTAATGAGCAGTTCTTC	CSVPEWGNEQFF
NA	TRBV4-3	TRBJ2-7	16	NA	TGCGCCAGCAGCCAAGGCGTACGGCAGGGGACCTACGAGCAGTACTTC	CASSQGVRQGTYEQYF
TRBD1	TRBV20-1	TRBJ1-1	14	NA	TGCAGTGCTAGACAGAACCGGGACAGGGAGGAAGCTTTCTTT	CSARQNRDREEAFF
NA	TRBV20-1	TRBJ1-5	14	NA	TGCAGTGCTAGAGATCAAAACCCCAATCAGCCCCAGCATTTT	CSARDQNPNQPQHF
NA	TRBV29-1	TRBJ1-1	14	few	TGCAGCGTTGGGCCAGCGGGCTTGGACACTGAAGCTTTCTTT	CSVGPAGLDTEAFF
TRBD1	TRBV7-2	TRBJ1-2	16	few	TGTGCCAGCAGCTTAGACCTTGGACAGGGAGGCTATGGCTACACCTTC	CASSLDLGQGGYGYTF
NA	TRBV20-1	TRBJ2-1	13	few	TGCAGTGCTAGACGCCAGGCCCTCTATGAGCAGTTCTTC	CSARRQALYEQFF
NA	TRBV7-9	TRBJ1-5	14	NA	TGTGCCAGCAGCCCCTCGGGACCTAATCAGCCCCAGCATTTT	CASSPSGPNQPQHF
NA	TRBV2	TRBJ2-5	14	many	TGTGCCAGCAGTGAAGCGCTCCAGCAAGAGACCCAGTACTTC	CASSEALQQETQYF
NA	TRBV4-3	TRBJ1-1	15	NA	TGCGCCAGCAGCCAAGAGTACGGGGGACCCACTGAAGCTTTCTTT	CASSQEYGGPTEAFF
NA	TRBV27	TRBJ2-7	14	NA	TGTGCCAGCAGTTTAGGATGGGGGTCCTACGAGCAGTACTTC	CASSLGWGSYEQYF
TRBD1	TRBV29-1	TRBJ2-1	13	many	TGCAGCTACAGGGGGCGGCGGGACAATGAGCAGTTCTTC	CSYRGRRDNEQFF
NA	TRBV7-3	TRBJ2-1	14	NA	TGTGCCAGCAGCTTACGGGCTAGTGGGAATGAGCAGTTCTTC	CASSLRASGNEQFF
TRBD1	TRBV13	TRBJ1-5	13	many	TGTGCCAGCAGCTTAGGGCAGGGGGGACGCAAGCATTTT	CASSLGQGGRKHF